The sequence of this TCR beta chain was determined in a study of blood T cell repertoires in COVID-19. There are 14 residues in the CDR3. The V and J ends lost 5 bases and 4 bases respectively, with 14 bases between them. Germline CDR1 and CDR2: SEHNR and FQNEAQ (reference sequence). This table comes from immunoSEQ multiplex PCR, and its TCRdb copy is limited to in-frame clones, with some not included. The table lists some 100,000 clones, 70% to 90% of them singletons. This TCR came from a human donor in a cohort sampled during active COVID-19. The sample taken for sequencing was peripheral blood. V usage is TRBV7-9 and J usage is TRBJ2-5, with D maybe TRBD2 (6 bases). CDR3: CASSLDRGRETQYF. Here the CDR3 DNA reads TGTGCCAGCAGCCTAGACCGGGGGAGAGAGACCCAGTACTTC.